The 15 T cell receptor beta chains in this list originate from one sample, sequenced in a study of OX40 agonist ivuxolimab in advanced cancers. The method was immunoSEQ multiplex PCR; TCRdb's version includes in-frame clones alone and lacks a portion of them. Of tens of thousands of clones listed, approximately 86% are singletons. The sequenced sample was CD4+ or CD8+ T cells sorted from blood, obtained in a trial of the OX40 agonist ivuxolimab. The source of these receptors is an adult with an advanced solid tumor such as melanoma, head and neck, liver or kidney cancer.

In nucleotides, the CDR3 is TGTGCCAGCAGTCTCAAGACAGGGCCCTACGAGCAGTACTTC. The encoded protein is CASSLKTGPYEQYF. The chain employs TRBV27 and TRBJ2-7, with 7 bases that match TRBD1. Looked up from germline, CDR1 is MNHEY and CDR2 is SMNVEV (reference sequence). After removal of 5 bases from V and 2 bases from J, the junction contained 6 bases not matched to a gene. The CDR3 has 14 amino acids.

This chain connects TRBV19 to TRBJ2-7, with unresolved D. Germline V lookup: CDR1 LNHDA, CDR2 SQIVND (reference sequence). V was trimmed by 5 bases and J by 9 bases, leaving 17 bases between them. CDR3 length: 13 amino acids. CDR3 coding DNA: TGTGCCAGTAGTTTTGGGCCCGATTTCGGGCAGTACTTC. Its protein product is CASSFGPDFGQYF.

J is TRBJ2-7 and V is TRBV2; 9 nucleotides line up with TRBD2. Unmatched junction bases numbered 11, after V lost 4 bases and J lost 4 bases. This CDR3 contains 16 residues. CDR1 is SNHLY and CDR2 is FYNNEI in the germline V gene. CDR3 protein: CASSATPGLALYEQYF. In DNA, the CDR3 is TGTGCCAGCAGTGCTACCCCGGGACTAGCTCTATACGAGCAGTACTTC. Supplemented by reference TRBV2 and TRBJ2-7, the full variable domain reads EPEVTQTPSHQVTQMGQEVILRCVPISNHLYFYWYRQILGQKVEFLVSFYNNEISEKSEIFDDQFSVERPDGSNFTLKIRSTKLEDSAMYFCASSATPGLALYEQYFGPGTRLTVT.

CDR3 region: CASSATGTGGTDTQYF. CDR3 in DNA: TGTGCCAGCAGCGCAACCGGGACAGGGGGCACAGATACGCAGTATTTT. The chain combines TRBV11-1 with TRBJ2-3, with 10 bases matching TRBD1. CDR1 and CDR2 (germline): SGHAT, FQDESV (reference sequence). V was pared by 5 bases and J by 1 base, with 6 bases of the junction left unmatched. The CDR3 covers 16 residues. The full variable domain, with the rest looked up from reference TRBV11-1 and TRBJ2-3, is EAEVAQSPRYKITEKSQAVAFWCDPISGHATLYWYRQILGQGPELLVQFQDESVVDDSQLPKDRFSAERLKGVDSTLKIQPAELGDSAMYLCASSATGTGGTDTQYFGPGTRLTVL.

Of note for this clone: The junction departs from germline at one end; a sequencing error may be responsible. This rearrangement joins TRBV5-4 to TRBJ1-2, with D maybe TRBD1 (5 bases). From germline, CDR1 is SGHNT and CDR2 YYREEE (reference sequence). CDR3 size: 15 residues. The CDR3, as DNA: TGTGCCAGCAGCTTGCGGGTCGCAGGGAACTTTGGCTACACCTTC. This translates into CASSLRVAGNFGYTF.

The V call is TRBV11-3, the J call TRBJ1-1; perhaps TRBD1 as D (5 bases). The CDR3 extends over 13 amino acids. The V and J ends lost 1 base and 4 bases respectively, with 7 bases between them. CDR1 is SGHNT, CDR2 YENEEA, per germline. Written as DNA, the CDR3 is TGTGCCAGCAGCTTAGCCGGGACCACTGAAGCTTTCTTT. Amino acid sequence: CASSLAGTTEAFF.

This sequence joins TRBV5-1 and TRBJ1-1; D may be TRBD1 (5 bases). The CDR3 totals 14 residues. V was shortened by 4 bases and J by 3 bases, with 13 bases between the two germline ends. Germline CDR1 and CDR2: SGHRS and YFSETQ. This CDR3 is CASSEGARDTEAFF. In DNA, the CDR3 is TGCGCCAGCAGCGAAGGGGCTAGGGACACTGAAGCTTTCTTT.

The CDR3, as DNA: TGTGCCAGTAGTTCCTGGACAGGGGGCCCAGATACGCAGTATTTT. Translated, it gives CASSSWTGGPDTQYF. The chain links TRBV19 to TRBJ2-3, with TRBD1 matching over 11 bases. After removal of 5 bases from V and 4 bases from J, the junction contained 5 bases not matched to a gene. CDR1 and CDR2 (germline): LNHDA, SQIVND (reference sequence). This CDR3 has 15 amino acids. Drawing the rest from reference TRBV19 and TRBJ2-3, the complete variable domain is DGGITQSPKYLFRKEGQNVTLSCEQNLNHDAMYWYRQDPGQGLRLIYYSQIVNDFQKGDIAEGYSVSREKKESFPLTVTSAQKNPTAFYLCASSSWTGGPDTQYFGPGTRLTVL.

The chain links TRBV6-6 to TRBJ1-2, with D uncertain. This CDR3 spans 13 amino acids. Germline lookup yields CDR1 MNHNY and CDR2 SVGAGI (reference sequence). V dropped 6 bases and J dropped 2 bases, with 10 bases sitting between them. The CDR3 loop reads CASSLDPNYGYTF. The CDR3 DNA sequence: TGTGCCAGCAGCCTAGACCCAAACTATGGCTACACCTTC.

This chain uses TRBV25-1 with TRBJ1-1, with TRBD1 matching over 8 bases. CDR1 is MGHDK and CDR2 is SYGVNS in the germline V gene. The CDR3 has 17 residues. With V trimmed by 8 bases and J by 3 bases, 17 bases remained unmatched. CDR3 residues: CASHGQGARWWYTEAFF. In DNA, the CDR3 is TGTGCCAGCCACGGACAGGGCGCGCGCTGGTGGTACACTGAAGCTTTCTTT.

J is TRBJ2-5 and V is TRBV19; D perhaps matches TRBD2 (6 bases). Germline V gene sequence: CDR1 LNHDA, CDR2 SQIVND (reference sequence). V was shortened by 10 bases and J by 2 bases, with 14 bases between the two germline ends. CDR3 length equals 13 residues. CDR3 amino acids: CATGGSLQETQYF. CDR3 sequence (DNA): TGTGCCACCGGGGGAAGTCTTCAAGAGACCCAGTACTTC.

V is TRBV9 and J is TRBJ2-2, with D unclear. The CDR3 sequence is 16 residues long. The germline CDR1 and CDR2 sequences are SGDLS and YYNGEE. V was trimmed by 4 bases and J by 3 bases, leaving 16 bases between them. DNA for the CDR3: TGTGCCAGCAGCCTAAAGGTCCTTTCCGACACCGGGGAGCTGTTTTTT. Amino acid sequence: CASSLKVLSDTGELFF.

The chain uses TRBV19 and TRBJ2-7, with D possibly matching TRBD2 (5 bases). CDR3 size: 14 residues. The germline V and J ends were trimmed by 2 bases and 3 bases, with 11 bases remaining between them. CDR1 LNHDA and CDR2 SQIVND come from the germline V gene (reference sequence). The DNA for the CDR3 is TGTGCCAGTAGTATACCCGGCGGGTACTACGAGCAGTACTTC. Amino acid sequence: CASSIPGGYYEQYF.

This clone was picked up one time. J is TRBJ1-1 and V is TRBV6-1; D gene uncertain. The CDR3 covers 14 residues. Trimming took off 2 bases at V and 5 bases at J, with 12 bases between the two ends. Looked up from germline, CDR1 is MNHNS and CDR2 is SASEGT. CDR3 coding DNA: TGTGCCAGCAGTGAATCCTCCATTGAAACTGAAGCTTTCTTT. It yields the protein CASSESSIETEAFF.

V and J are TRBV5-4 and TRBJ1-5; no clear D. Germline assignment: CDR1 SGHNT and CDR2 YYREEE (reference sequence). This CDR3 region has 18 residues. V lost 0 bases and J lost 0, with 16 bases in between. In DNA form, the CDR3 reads TGTGCCAGCAGCTTGGCCTCGGGGATGGGGTATAGCAATCAGCCCCAGCATTTT. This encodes CASSLASGMGYSNQPQHF.